The 6 T cell receptor beta chains reported below all come from one sample, sequenced in a study of T cells after yellow fever vaccination. TCRdb processed the 5' RACE reads anew with MiXCR; each CDR3 protein has one entry. The repertoire consists of about 630,000 distinct CDR3 sequences, with roughly an eighth occurring once and the leading ten covering 15%. Sequenced here: PBMCs, sampled on the day of the yellow fever booster vaccination. These receptors all stem from a man younger than 45 who received the YFV17D yellow fever vaccine.

This sequence joins TRBV30 and TRBJ1-5; D is undetermined. This CDR3 comprises 13 residues. The germline CDR1 and CDR2 sequences are GTSNPN and SVGIG (reference sequence). V was pared by 0 bases and J by 3 bases, with 6 bases between. The CDR3 DNA is TGTGCCTGGAGTGTACGGAACAATCAGCCCCAGCATTTT. Translated, it gives CAWSVRNNQPQHF.

The V gene is TRBV12-3 or TRBV12-4, the J gene TRBJ2-1; D unclear. V was pared by 4 bases and J by 8 bases, with 9 bases between. The CDR3 runs 12 residues. CDR3 sequence: CASSWGVDEQFF. CDR3 nucleotides: TGTGCCAGCAGTTGGGGTGTGGATGAGCAGTTCTTC.

The chain employs TRBV7-8 and TRBJ2-6; the D gene is possibly TRBD1 (6 bases). Germline CDR1 reads SGHVS; CDR2 reads FQNEAQ. Trimming took 0 bases from V and 1 from J, leaving 13 bases between them. CDR3 length: 18 residues. CDR3 in DNA: TGTGCCAGCAGCTTAGCGGCAGGGACAACTTCTGGGGCCAACGTCCTGACTTTC. As protein: CASSLAAGTTSGANVLTF.

This chain connects TRBV9 to TRBJ2-4; 9 bases are a match to TRBD1. The CDR3 spans 14 residues. Trimming at V came to 3 bases and at J to 8 bases, leaving 6 bases not matched to a gene. The V gene's germline CDR1 is SGDLS and CDR2 YYNGEE. The CDR3 DNA reads as TGTGCCAGCAGCGGTACGACAGGGGGTGACATTCAGTACTTC. Translation: CASSGTTGGDIQYF.

This clonotype was detected only a few times. The chain is built from TRBV20-1 and TRBJ2-1; D may be TRBD1 (5 bases). Germline CDR1 reads DFQATT; CDR2 reads SNEGSKA (reference sequence). The CDR3 is 11 amino acids. V gave up 5 bases and J gave up 7 bases, with 9 bases separating them. The DNA for the CDR3 is TGCAGTGCTGGATACAGGAATGAGCAGTTCTTC. It yields the protein CSAGYRNEQFF.

The table lists this clonotype with a few counts. This rearrangement joins TRBV24-1 to TRBJ2-2; 12 positions agree with TRBD2. Looked up from germline, CDR1 is KGHDR and CDR2 is SFDVKD. The CDR3 totals 17 residues. The junction had 6 bases not matched to a gene; V was cut back by 8 bases and J by 0 bases. This CDR3 is CATTDWTSGTNTGELFF. The DNA of the CDR3 is TGTGCCACCACCGATTGGACTAGCGGGACGAACACCGGGGAGCTGTTTTTT.